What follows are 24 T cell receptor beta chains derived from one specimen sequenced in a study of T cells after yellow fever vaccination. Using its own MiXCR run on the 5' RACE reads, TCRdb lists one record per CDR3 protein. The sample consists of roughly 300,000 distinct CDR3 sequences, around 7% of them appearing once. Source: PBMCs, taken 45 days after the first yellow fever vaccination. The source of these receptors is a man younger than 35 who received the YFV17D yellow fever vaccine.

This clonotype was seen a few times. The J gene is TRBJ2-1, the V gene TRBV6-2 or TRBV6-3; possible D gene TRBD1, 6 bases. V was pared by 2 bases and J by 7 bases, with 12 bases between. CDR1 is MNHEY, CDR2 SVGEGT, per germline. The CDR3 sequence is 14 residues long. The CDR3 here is CASSYPGQRNEQFF. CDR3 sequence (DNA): TGTGCCAGCAGTTACCCGGGACAAAGAAATGAGCAGTTCTTC.

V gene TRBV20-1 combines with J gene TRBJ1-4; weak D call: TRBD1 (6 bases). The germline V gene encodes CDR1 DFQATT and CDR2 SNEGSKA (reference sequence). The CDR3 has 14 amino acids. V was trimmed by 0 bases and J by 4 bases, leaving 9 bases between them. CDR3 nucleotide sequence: TGCAGTGCTAGAGATGGGGGCGTTAATGAAAAACTGTTTTTT. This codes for CSARDGGVNEKLFF.

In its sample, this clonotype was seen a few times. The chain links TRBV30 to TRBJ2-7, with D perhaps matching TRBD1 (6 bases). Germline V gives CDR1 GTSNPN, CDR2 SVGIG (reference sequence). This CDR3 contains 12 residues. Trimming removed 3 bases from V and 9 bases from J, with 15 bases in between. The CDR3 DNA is TGTGCCTGGAGCCCTGCAGGGGTACCGCAGTACTTC. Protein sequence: CAWSPAGVPQYF.

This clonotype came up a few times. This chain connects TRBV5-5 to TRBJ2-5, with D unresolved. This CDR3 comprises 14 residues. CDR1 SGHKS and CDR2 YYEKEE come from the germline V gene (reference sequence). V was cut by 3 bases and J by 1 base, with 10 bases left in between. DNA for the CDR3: TGTGCCAGCAGCTCAATGACGGTCCAAGAGACCCAGTACTTC. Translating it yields CASSSMTVQETQYF.

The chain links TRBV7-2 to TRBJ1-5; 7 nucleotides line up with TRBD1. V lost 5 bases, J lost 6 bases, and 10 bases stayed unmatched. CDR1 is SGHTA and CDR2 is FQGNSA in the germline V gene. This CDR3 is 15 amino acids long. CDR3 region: CASSPQTGLRQPQHF. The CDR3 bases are TGTGCCAGCAGCCCCCAGACAGGGTTGCGTCAGCCCCAGCATTTT.

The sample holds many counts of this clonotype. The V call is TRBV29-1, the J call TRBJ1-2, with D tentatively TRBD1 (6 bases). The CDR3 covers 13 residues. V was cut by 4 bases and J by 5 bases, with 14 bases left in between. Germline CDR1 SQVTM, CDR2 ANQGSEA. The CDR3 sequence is CSVAGAAVYGYTF. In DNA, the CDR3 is TGCAGCGTTGCAGGGGCCGCGGTATATGGCTACACCTTC.

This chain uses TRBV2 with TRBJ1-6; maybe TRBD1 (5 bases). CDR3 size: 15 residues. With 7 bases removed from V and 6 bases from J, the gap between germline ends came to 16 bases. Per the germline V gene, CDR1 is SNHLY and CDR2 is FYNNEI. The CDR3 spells CASNEPGRRNSPLHF. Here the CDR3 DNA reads TGTGCCAGCAATGAGCCGGGACGGCGTAATTCACCCCTCCACTTT.

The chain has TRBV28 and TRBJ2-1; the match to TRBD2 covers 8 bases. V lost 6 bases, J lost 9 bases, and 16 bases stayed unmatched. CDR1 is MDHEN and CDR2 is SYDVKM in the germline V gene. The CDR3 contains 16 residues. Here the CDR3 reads CASSHKTRGLAGEQFF. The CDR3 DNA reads TGTGCCAGCAGCCACAAGACTCGGGGGCTAGCGGGTGAGCAGTTCTTC.

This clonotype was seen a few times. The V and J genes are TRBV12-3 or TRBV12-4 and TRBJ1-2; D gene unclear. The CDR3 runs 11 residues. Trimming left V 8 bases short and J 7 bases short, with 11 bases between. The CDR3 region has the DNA TGTGCCAGCGGCCTGGCGGCTGGCTACACCTTC. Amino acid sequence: CASGLAAGYTF.

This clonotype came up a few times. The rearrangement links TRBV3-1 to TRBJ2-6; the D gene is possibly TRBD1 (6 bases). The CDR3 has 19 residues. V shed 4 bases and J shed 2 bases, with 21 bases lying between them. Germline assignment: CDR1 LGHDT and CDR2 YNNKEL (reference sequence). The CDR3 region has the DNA TGTGCCAGCAGCCCTCTTGCTTGGACAGATAAAACTGGGGCCAACGTCCTGACTTTC. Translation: CASSPLAWTDKTGANVLTF.

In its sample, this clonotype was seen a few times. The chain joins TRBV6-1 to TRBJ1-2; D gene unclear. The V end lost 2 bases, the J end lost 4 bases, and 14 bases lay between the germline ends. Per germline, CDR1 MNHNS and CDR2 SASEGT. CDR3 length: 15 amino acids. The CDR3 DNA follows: TGTGCCAGCAGTGAACAGCGTCAGAGAGGCTATGGCTACACCTTC. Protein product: CASSEQRQRGYGYTF.

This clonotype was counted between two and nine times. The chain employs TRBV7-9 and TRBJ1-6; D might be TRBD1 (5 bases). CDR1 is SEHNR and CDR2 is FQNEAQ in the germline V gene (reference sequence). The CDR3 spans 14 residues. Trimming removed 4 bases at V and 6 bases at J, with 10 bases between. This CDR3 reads CASSYQGGNSPLHF. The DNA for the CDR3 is TGTGCCAGCAGCTATCAGGGTGGTAATTCACCCCTCCACTTT.

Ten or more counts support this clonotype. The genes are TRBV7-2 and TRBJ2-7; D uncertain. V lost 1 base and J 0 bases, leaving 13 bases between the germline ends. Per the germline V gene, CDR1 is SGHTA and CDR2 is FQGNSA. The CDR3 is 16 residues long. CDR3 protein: CASSLDSDASSYEQYF. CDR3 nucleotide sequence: TGTGCCAGCAGCTTAGATTCGGACGCGAGCTCCTACGAGCAGTACTTC.

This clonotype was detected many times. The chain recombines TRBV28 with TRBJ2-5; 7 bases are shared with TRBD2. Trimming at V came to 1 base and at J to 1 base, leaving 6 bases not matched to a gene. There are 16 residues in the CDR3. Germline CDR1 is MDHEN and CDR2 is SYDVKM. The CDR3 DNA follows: TGTGCCAGCAGTTTATCGGGGGGTGGCCTCCAAGAGACCCAGTACTTC. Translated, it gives CASSLSGGGLQETQYF.

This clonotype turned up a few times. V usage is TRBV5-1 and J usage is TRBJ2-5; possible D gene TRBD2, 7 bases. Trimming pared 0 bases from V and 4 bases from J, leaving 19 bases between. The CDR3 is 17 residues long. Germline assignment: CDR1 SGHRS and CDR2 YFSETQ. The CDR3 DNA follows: TGCGCCAGCAGCTTGGATCCGGCGGGGGCACGGGGAGAGACCCAGTACTTC. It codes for CASSLDPAGARGETQYF.

The CDR3 is CAISGTSNTEAFF. As DNA, the CDR3 is TGTGCCATCAGCGGGACATCGAACACTGAAGCTTTCTTT. The J gene is TRBJ1-1, the V gene TRBV10-3, with a weak D call TRBD1 (6 bases). The CDR3 consists of 13 residues. Trimming left V 6 bases short and J 1 base short, with 9 bases between. CDR1 and CDR2 (germline): ENHRY, SYGVKD.

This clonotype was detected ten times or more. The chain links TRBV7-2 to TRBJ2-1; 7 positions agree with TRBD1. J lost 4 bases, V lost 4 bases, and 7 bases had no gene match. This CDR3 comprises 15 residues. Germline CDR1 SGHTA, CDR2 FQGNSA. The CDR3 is CASSSNLQGYNEQFF. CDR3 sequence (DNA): TGTGCCAGCAGCTCCAATTTACAGGGGTACAATGAGCAGTTCTTC.

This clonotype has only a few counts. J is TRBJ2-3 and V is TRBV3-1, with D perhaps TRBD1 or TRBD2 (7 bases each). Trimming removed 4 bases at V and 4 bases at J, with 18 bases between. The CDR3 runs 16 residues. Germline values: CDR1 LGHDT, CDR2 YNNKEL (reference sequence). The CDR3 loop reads CASSRALTGRADTQYF. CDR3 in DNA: TGTGCCAGCAGCCGGGCTTTGACAGGGAGGGCAGATACGCAGTATTTT.

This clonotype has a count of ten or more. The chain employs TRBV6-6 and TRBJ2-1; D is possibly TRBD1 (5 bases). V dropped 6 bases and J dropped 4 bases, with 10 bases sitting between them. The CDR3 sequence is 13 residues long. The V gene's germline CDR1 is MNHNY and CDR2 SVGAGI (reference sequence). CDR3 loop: CASRGLRYNEQFF. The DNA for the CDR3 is TGTGCCAGCAGGGGGCTACGGTACAATGAGCAGTTCTTC.

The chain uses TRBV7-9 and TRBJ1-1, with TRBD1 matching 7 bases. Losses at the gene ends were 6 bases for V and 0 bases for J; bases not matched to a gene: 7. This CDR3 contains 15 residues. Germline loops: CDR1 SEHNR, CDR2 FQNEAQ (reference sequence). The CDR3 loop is CASREDRRMNTEAFF. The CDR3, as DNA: TGTGCCAGCAGGGAGGACAGGCGTATGAACACTGAAGCTTTCTTT.

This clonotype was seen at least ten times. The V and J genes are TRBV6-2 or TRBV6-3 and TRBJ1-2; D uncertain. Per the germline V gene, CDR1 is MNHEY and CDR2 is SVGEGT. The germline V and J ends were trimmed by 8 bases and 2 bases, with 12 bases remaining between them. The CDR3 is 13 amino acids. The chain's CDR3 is CASSTTENYGYTF. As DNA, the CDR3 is TGTGCCAGCTCAACGACCGAGAACTATGGCTACACCTTC.

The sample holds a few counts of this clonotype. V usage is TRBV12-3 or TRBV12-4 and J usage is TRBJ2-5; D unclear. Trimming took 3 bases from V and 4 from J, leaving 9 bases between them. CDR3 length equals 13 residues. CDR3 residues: CASSFSRIETQYF. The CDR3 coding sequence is TGTGCCAGCAGTTTTTCCCGGATAGAGACCCAGTACTTC.

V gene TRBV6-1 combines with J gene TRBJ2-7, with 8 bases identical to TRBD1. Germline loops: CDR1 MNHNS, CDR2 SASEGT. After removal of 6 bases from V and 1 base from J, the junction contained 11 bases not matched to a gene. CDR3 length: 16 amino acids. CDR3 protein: CASRPNWTGLSYEQYF. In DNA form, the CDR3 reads TGTGCCAGCAGACCTAACTGGACAGGGCTGTCCTACGAGCAGTACTTC.

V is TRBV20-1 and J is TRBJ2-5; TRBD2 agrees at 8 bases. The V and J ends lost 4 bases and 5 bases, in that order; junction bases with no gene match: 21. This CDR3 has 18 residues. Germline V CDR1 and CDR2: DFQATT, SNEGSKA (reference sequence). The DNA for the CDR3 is TGCAGTGCTAAGGTTCGGCTAGCGGGCAGGACGACGTGGGAGACCCAGTACTTC. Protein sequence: CSAKVRLAGRTTWETQYF.